Below, 2 T cell receptor beta chains from the same sample are listed, as sequenced in a study of human T cells and chemical hapten exposure. MiXCR, applied by TCRdb to the RACE reads, yields one record per CDR3 protein. The sample lists around 340,000 distinct CDR3 sequences, approximately 6.3% occurring once. Time point described: patch test 1, 2 weeks after DPC sensitization. Treatment in this sample: therapeutic diphenylcyclopropenone sensitization with weekly scalp DPC. The sample consisted of whole blood, taken in connection with sensitization to the hapten diphenylcyclopropenone (DPC). Source of these receptors: a woman aged 18-29 years with alopecia areata. Some clones in this sample may be carry-over from other donors' samples.

This sequence joins TRBV25-1 and TRBJ2-1; tentative D call: TRBD2 (7 bases). V lost 1 base and J 2 bases, leaving 15 bases between the germline ends. The CDR3 extends over 17 amino acids. From germline, CDR1 is MGHDK and CDR2 SYGVNS. The CDR3 coding sequence is TGTGCCAGCAGTGAATCGGGGGCTAGCGGTACCTACAATGAGCAGTTCTTC. It encodes CASSESGASGTYNEQFF.

This clonotype was detected a few times. The rearrangement joins TRBV21-1 to TRBJ1-1; the table gives TRBD1 as D, unverified against the DNA. TRBV21-1 is shown as a pseudogene. The CDR3 is 16 residues long. The CDR3 loop reads CASSNAVGPRGDEAFF. The CDR3, as DNA: TGTGCCAGCAGCAATGCCGTCGGGCCCAGGGGGGACGAAGCTTTCTTT.